This TCR beta chain comes out of a study of CD8+CD57+ T cells in acquired aplastic anemia. Study details: The mean DNA yield obtained from sorted CD4+ and CD8+ cells came to approximately 3 ug. Findings and caveats of the study: Patients and controls were not found to differ significantly in CD8+ Simpson's diversity. Patients and controls shared nearly 30 CD8+ CDR3 sequences, which appeared highly expressed in patients and within their immunodominant clones.

The count of this clonotype is one. Antigen specificity is unknown. The TCR beta profiling, which covered VDJ combination and CDR3 sequence, was carried out using genomic DNA as the template. TCRdb redid the calling of the reads with MiXCR, one entry per CDR3 protein. The sample yields around 200,000 distinct CDR3 sequences, less than 65% seen once. All patients picked for sequencing had shown, by flow cytometry, an expansion of CD8+CD57+ cells. The CDR3 runs 13 residues. Germline lookup yields CDR1 SNHLY and CDR2 FYNNEI. Trimming removed 4 bases from V and 3 bases from J, with 10 bases in between. V is TRBV2 and J is TRBJ2-7; D could derive from TRBD1 or TRBD2 (5 bases each). Sequencing was carried out using sorted CD4+, CD8+, or CD8+CD57+ T cells (not recorded which) from PBMCs. The receptor comes from a human donor with aplastic anemia. The CDR3 bases are TGTGCCAGCAGTGTGAGGGGCGTCTACGAGCAGTACTTC. Protein sequence: CASSVRGVYEQYF.